The T cell receptor (beta chain) under discussion was sequenced for a study of cytomegalovirus exposure and HLA in healthy donors. The donors were members of the approximately 110-subject validation cohort (separate from the approximately 650-subject first cohort). Sequencing used immunoSEQ multiplex PCR; TCRdb keeps in-frame clones, though not all of them. The sample carries roughly 300,000 clones, 88% recorded once. This clone appeared a single time. CDR1 and CDR2 (germline): MDHEN, SYDVKM. The CDR3 contains 16 residues. V was cut by 7 bases and J by 4 bases, with 21 bases left in between. The rearrangement links TRBV28 to TRBJ2-3, with TRBD2 as a possible D gene (5 bases). What was sequenced was PBMCs. The clonotype comes from a young woman in good health and CMV-seronegative. CDR3 DNA sequence: TGTGCCAGCATCAAACTCCGGAGGTCCAATTCAGATACGCAGTATTTT. This sequence encodes CASIKLRRSNSDTQYF. The full variable domain, completed using reference TRBV28 and TRBJ2-3, is DVKVTQSSRYLVKRTGEKVFLECVQDMDHENMFWYRQDPGLGLRLIYFSYDVKMKEKGDIPEGYSVSREKKERFSLILESASTNQTSMYLCASIKLRRSNSDTQYFGPGTRLTVL.